Shown below are 17 T cell receptor beta chains from a single sample sequenced in a study of blood T cells in healthy people across ages. A second 7 to 11 cycle PCR used barcoded and J-beta primers. Each CDR3 protein gets one entry after TCRdb re-called the 5' RACE reads with MiXCR. The sample has 660,000 or so distinct CDR3 sequences, roughly 58% seen once; the top ten hold over 30%. The sample was blood. These receptors all come from a man aged 60 to 69 in good health.

CDR3 loop: CASSLEGWNIQYF. CDR3 sequence (DNA): TGTGCCAGCAGTTTAGAGGGGTGGAACATTCAGTACTTC. The chain couples TRBV28 to TRBJ2-4; either TRBD1 or TRBD2 may fit D (5 bases each). Per the germline V gene, CDR1 is MDHEN and CDR2 is SYDVKM. This CDR3 has 13 residues. With 2 bases removed from V and 7 bases from J, the gap between germline ends came to 9 bases. The full variable domain, its missing parts supplied by reference TRBV28 and TRBJ2-4, is DVKVTQSSRYLVKRTGEKVFLECVQDMDHENMFWYRQDPGLGLRLIYFSYDVKMKEKGDIPEGYSVSREKKERFSLILESASTNQTSMYLCASSLEGWNIQYFGAGTRLSVL.

The chain links TRBV3-1 to TRBJ2-4, with TRBD1 identical over 7 bases. Germline CDR1 LGHDT, CDR2 YNNKEL (reference sequence). V lost 2 bases, J lost 9 bases, and 4 bases stayed unmatched. The CDR3 extends over 13 amino acids. CDR3 protein: CASSQPGQSIQYF. The DNA for the CDR3 is TGTGCCAGCAGCCAACCGGGACAGAGCATTCAGTACTTC.

This chain links TRBV10-2 with TRBJ2-5; the D is unclear. The CDR3 is 12 residues long. V dropped 4 bases and J dropped 4 bases, with 7 bases sitting between them. The V gene's germline CDR1 is WSHSY and CDR2 SAAADI. CDR3: CASSGLSETQYF. CDR3 in DNA: TGCGCCAGCAGTGGCCTATCAGAGACCCAGTACTTC.

The gene calls are TRBV29-1 and TRBJ2-7, with 7 bases fitting TRBD1. J gave up 5 bases and V 6 bases, and 13 bases lay outside the gene matches. CDR1 and CDR2 (germline): SQVTM, ANQGSEA. The CDR3 consists of 14 residues. The CDR3 spells CSVIRQGKLNEQYF. For the CDR3, the DNA is TGCAGCGTCATCAGACAGGGAAAACTGAACGAGCAGTACTTC.

Ten or more counts support this clonotype. This chain links TRBV15 with TRBJ1-4, with D unclear. Trimming took off 0 bases at V and 7 bases at J, with 12 bases between the two ends. This CDR3 spans 15 amino acids. Germline CDR1 and CDR2: LNHNV and YYDKDF (reference sequence). The CDR3, as DNA: TGTGCCACCAGCAGAGATGGCGGGCCAGGTGAAAAACTGTTTTTT. Translating gives CATSRDGGPGEKLFF. Full variable domain (outside the CDR3, taken from reference TRBV15 and TRBJ1-4): DAMVIQNPRYQVTQFGKPVTLSCSQTLNHNVMYWYQQKSSQAPKLLFHYYDKDFNNEADTPDNFQSRRPNTSFCFLDIRSPGLGDTAMYLCATSRDGGPGEKLFFGSGTQLSVL.

The sample holds a few counts of this clonotype. CDR3 DNA: TGTGCCAGCAGTGTTGGGACAGGGAGTTTCAATGAGCAGTTCTTC. This encodes CASSVGTGSFNEQFF. The chain combines TRBV6-1 with TRBJ2-1, with 9 positions matching TRBD1. This CDR3 contains 15 residues. Germline CDR1 reads MNHNS; CDR2 reads SASEGT. The V gene end was trimmed by 4 bases and the J gene end by 6 bases; junction bases not matched to a gene: 7.

The rearrangement joins TRBV25-1 to TRBJ1-2, with D possibly matching TRBD1 (5 bases). The germline gives CDR1 MGHDK, CDR2 SYGVNS. V was cut by 1 base and J by 4 bases, with 19 bases left in between. This CDR3 spans 17 amino acids. The CDR3 DNA reads TGTGCCAGCAGTGAATGGACCGACCGGGGCCAGGCCTATGGCTACACCTTC. Translation: CASSEWTDRGQAYGYTF.

This clonotype was recorded only once. This rearrangement joins TRBV27 to TRBJ1-6; 9 nucleotides align to TRBD1. The CDR3 totals 16 residues. The ends lost 5 bases at V and 7 bases at J; junction bases unmatched: 9. Germline values: CDR1 MNHEY, CDR2 SMNVEV (reference sequence). CDR3 in DNA: TGTGCCAGCAGTCCAGACCGACAGGGGGAGAATTCACCCCTCCACTTT. Its protein product is CASSPDRQGENSPLHF.

This rearrangement joins TRBV3-1 to TRBJ2-1; D may match TRBD1 or TRBD2 (5 bases each). V was clipped by 2 bases and J by 1 base, with 12 bases between them. Germline lookup yields CDR1 LGHDT and CDR2 YNNKEL (reference sequence). The CDR3 is 16 amino acids. The CDR3 protein is CASSQMPGPSYNEQFF. CDR3 nucleotides: TGTGCCAGCAGCCAAATGCCGGGACCTTCCTACAATGAGCAGTTCTTC.

The chain couples TRBV7-2 to TRBJ2-1; D remains unclear. CDR3 size: 15 residues. CDR1 and CDR2 from the germline V gene are SGHTA and FQGNSA. Trimming stripped 5 bases from V and 8 bases from J, with 19 bases between. In DNA form, the CDR3 reads TGTGCCAGCAGCCCTCTGGTTGTCCCCGGCGATGAGCAGTTCTTC. Its translation: CASSPLVVPGDEQFF. Using reference TRBV7-2 and TRBJ2-1 for the parts outside the CDR3, the full variable domain is GAGVSQSPSNKVTEKGKDVELRCDPISGHTALYWYRQSLGQGLEFLIYFQGNSAPDKSGLPSDRFSAERTGGSVSTLTIQRTQQEDSAVYLCASSPLVVPGDEQFFGPGTRLTVL.

This chain uses TRBV29-1 with TRBJ2-2; 11 nucleotides line up with TRBD2. Unmatched junction bases numbered 5, after V lost 7 bases and J lost 7 bases. CDR1 SQVTM and CDR2 ANQGSEA come from the germline V gene. This CDR3 spans 13 amino acids. As DNA, the CDR3 is TGCAGCGCGATGGGACTAGCGGTCGGGGAGCTGTTTTTT. Amino acid sequence: CSAMGLAVGELFF.

This clonotype showed up just once. This chain joins TRBV2 and TRBJ1-1; 8 bases match TRBD1. The CDR3 is 13 residues long. Germline V gene lookup returns CDR1 SNHLY and CDR2 FYNNEI. V shed 6 bases and J 12 bases; nucleotides not matched to a gene: 12. Written as DNA, the CDR3 is TGTGCCAGCAGGGCGACAGGGGTCACGATTCCTTTCTTT. Its translation is CASRATGVTIPFF.

V is TRBV12-3 or TRBV12-4 and J is TRBJ2-6; D might be TRBD1 (5 bases). The CDR3 runs 16 residues. Trimming stripped 3 bases from V and 2 bases from J, with 11 bases between. CDR3 in amino acids: CASSFSGQAGANVLTF. For the CDR3, the DNA is TGTGCCAGCAGTTTCTCAGGGCAGGCTGGGGCCAACGTCCTGACTTTC.

This clonotype is a singleton in its sample. The CDR3 loop reads CASSELRQSAYF. DNA of the CDR3: TGTGCCAGCAGTGAATTAAGGCAGTCAGCGTACTTC. The chain recombines TRBV2 with TRBJ2-5; D not certain. CDR1 is SNHLY, CDR2 FYNNEI, per germline. V lost 2 bases, J lost 13 bases, and 14 bases lay in between. The CDR3 is made up of 12 amino acids.

A single count supports this clonotype. This chain joins TRBV11-2 and TRBJ2-7; TRBD2 might be the D (6 bases). V shed 2 bases and J shed 2 bases, with 13 bases lying between them. Germline CDR1 SGHAT, CDR2 FQNNGV. The CDR3 length is 15 residues. The CDR3 DNA reads as TGTGCCAGCAGCTTACGGCGGGGCCTCGCCTACGAGCAGTACTTC. Protein product: CASSLRRGLAYEQYF.

This sequence joins TRBV7-9 and TRBJ2-5, with D possibly TRBD2 on 5 matching bases. The CDR3 sequence is 15 residues long. Germline V gene data show CDR1 as SEHNR and CDR2 as FQNEAQ (reference sequence). The V and J ends lost 0 bases and 4 bases respectively, with 12 bases between them. In DNA form, the CDR3 reads TGTGCCAGCAGCTTAGCGCAGGCAGGAGGAGAGACCCAGTACTTC. This encodes CASSLAQAGGETQYF. The full variable domain, rest sourced from reference TRBV7-9 and TRBJ2-5, is DTGVSQNPRHKITKRGQNVTFRCDPISEHNRLYWYRQTLGQGPEFLTYFQNEAQLEKSRLLSDRFSAERPKGSFSTLEIQRTEQGDSAMYLCASSLAQAGGETQYFGPGTRLLVL.

In this sample, this clonotype turned up a few times. J is TRBJ1-4 and V is TRBV7-9; D is perhaps TRBD1 (5 bases). CDR3 length equals 16 residues. Germline lookup yields CDR1 SEHNR and CDR2 FQNEAQ (reference sequence). V dropped 2 bases and J dropped 0 bases, with 10 bases sitting between them. As DNA, the CDR3 is TGTGCCAGCAGCTTAAAGGGGCCTGCAACTAATGAAAAACTGTTTTTT. It codes for CASSLKGPATNEKLFF.